These 32 T cell receptor beta chains share one sample of origin, sequenced in a study of shared clonotypes between healthy human individuals. The method was immunoSEQ multiplex PCR; TCRdb's version includes in-frame clones alone and lacks a portion of them. The sample holds fewer than 550,000 clones, around 79% seen once. Material: PBMCs. These receptors all come from a woman in her forties in good health. Some clones in this sample may be carry-over from other donors' samples.

On this clone itself: This may arise from a read error, as a much more abundant clone is one base away. The chain carries TRBV5-1 and TRBJ2-3, with TRBD2 as a possible D gene (5 bases). Germline V CDR1 and CDR2: SGHRS, YFSETQ. The CDR3 is made up of 15 amino acids. The CDR3 is CVSFRGAASTDTQYF. The CDR3 DNA follows: TGCGTCAGCTTCCGTGGAGCGGCAAGCACAGATACGCAGTATTTT.

The chain employs TRBV18 and TRBJ2-7; TRBD1 is a possible D gene (5 bases). Germline CDR1 is KGHSH and CDR2 is LQKENI. The CDR3 loop spans 14 amino acids. V was clipped by 4 bases and J by 3 bases, with 13 bases between them. CDR3 amino acids: CASSRQPRDYEQYF. In nucleotides, the CDR3 is TGTGCCAGCTCACGGCAGCCCAGGGACTACGAGCAGTACTTC.

This rearrangement joins TRBV25-1 to TRBJ2-7; the D gene is possibly TRBD2 (6 bases). Germline V gene lookup returns CDR1 MGHDK and CDR2 SYGVNS. This CDR3 has 15 residues. With 1 base removed from V and 3 bases from J, the gap between germline ends came to 13 bases. This chain's CDR3 is CASSESLEGLYEQYF. CDR3 DNA: TGTGCCAGCAGTGAATCGCTGGAGGGCCTCTACGAGCAGTACTTC.

This rearrangement joins TRBV5-6 to TRBJ2-3, with TRBD2 identical over 14 bases. The V and J ends lost 3 bases and 4 bases, in that order; junction bases with no gene match: 4. The CDR3 loop spans 16 amino acids. Per the germline V gene, CDR1 is SGHDT and CDR2 is YYEEEE. The CDR3 protein is CASSWGTSGRADTQYF. DNA for the CDR3: TGTGCCAGCAGCTGGGGGACTAGCGGGAGAGCAGATACGCAGTATTTT.

J is TRBJ2-2 and V is TRBV7-2; 8 bases are a match to TRBD1. Germline V gene data show CDR1 as SGHTA and CDR2 as FQGNSA. CDR3 length: 16 residues. The V gene end was trimmed by 6 bases and the J gene end by 0 bases; junction bases not matched to a gene: 6. The DNA for the CDR3 is TGTGCCAGCAGTTTCGTGGGACAGGCGAACACCGGGGAGCTGTTTTTT. Translation gives CASSFVGQANTGELFF.

The genes are TRBV7-2 and TRBJ1-1; maybe TRBD1 (5 bases). Germline assignment: CDR1 SGHTA and CDR2 FQGNSA. The CDR3 has 16 amino acids. The germline V and J ends were trimmed by 5 bases and 4 bases, with 20 bases remaining between them. The DNA of the CDR3 is TGTGCCAGCAGCCCCGCGGGGGGTTCCCCCTCCACTGAAGCTTTCTTT. Protein: CASSPAGGSPSTEAFF.

V gene TRBV6-5 combines with J gene TRBJ2-1; 10 bases agree with TRBD2. CDR1 is MNHEY and CDR2 is SVGAGI in the germline V gene. The length of the CDR3 is 15 residues. J gave up 8 bases and V 2 bases, and 6 bases lay outside the gene matches. The CDR3 is CASSYQVAGGHEQFF. The DNA for the CDR3 is TGTGCCAGCAGTTACCAAGTAGCGGGGGGCCATGAGCAGTTCTTC.

This chain links TRBV7-3 with TRBJ2-2, with 7 bases aligning to TRBD1. V lost 5 bases to trimming and J lost 0 bases; unmatched junction nucleotides: 3. The CDR3 extends over 15 amino acids. The germline gives CDR1 SGHTA, CDR2 FQGTGA. CDR3 coding DNA: TGTGCCAGCAGCCGGGACAGTTCGAACACCGGGGAGCTGTTTTTT. Protein sequence: CASSRDSSNTGELFF. The full variable domain, in which reference TRBV7-3 and TRBJ2-2 provide the parts outside the CDR3, is GAGVSQTPSNKVTEKGKYVELRCDPISGHTALYWYRQSLGQGPEFLIYFQGTGAADDSGLPNDRFFAVRPEGSVSTLKIQRTERGDSAVYLCASSRDSSNTGELFFGEGSRLTVL.

CDR3 residues: CASSGASTDTQYF. In DNA, the CDR3 is TGTGCCAGCAGTGGCGCTAGCACAGATACGCAGTATTTT. This rearrangement joins TRBV27 to TRBJ2-3; the D is unclear. This CDR3 comprises 13 residues. Germline CDR1 is MNHEY and CDR2 is SMNVEV (reference sequence). The V and J ends lost 5 bases and 0 bases respectively, with 6 bases between them.

The rearrangement joins TRBV6-6 to TRBJ2-1, with 7 nucleotides matching TRBD1. The V gene end was trimmed by 0 bases and the J gene end by 3 bases; junction bases not matched to a gene: 5. Germline values: CDR1 MNHNY, CDR2 SVGAGI (reference sequence). The CDR3 runs to 16 residues. The chain's CDR3 is CASSYSGRGNYNEQFF. CDR3 coding DNA: TGTGCCAGCAGTTACTCAGGCAGGGGGAACTACAATGAGCAGTTCTTC.

The rearrangement joins TRBV9 to TRBJ2-6, with D unclear. The V and J ends lost 3 bases and 1 base respectively, with 5 bases between them. The germline V gene has CDR1 SGDLS and CDR2 YYNGEE. This CDR3 contains 14 residues. This CDR3 reads CASSEVSGANVLTF. For the CDR3, the DNA is TGTGCCAGCAGCGAAGTTTCTGGGGCCAACGTCCTGACTTTC.

This clone was seen a few times. The chain combines TRBV2 with TRBJ2-1; 9 bases map to TRBD2. Per the germline V gene, CDR1 is SNHLY and CDR2 is FYNNEI. This CDR3 spans 14 amino acids. J lost 3 bases, V lost 6 bases, and 3 bases had no gene match. The CDR3 loop reads CASRLAGRYNEQFF. The CDR3 region has the DNA TGTGCCAGCAGGCTAGCGGGACGCTACAATGAGCAGTTCTTC. The variable domain in full, completed from reference TRBV2 and TRBJ2-1, reads EPEVTQTPSHQVTQMGQEVILRCVPISNHLYFYWYRQILGQKVEFLVSFYNNEISEKSEIFDDQFSVERPDGSNFTLKIRSTKLEDSAMYFCASRLAGRYNEQFFGPGTRLTVL.

The chain carries TRBV7-9 and TRBJ2-3; TRBD2 is a possible D gene (6 bases). The CDR3 sequence is 14 residues long. V was clipped by 2 bases and J by 4 bases, with 10 bases between them. Per germline, CDR1 SEHNR and CDR2 FQNEAQ (reference sequence). In nucleotides, the CDR3 is TGTGCCAGCAGCTTAACTAGCCGCGCAGATACGCAGTATTTT. It encodes CASSLTSRADTQYF.

The V call is TRBV11-2, the J call TRBJ2-1; 7 nucleotides align to TRBD2. The V and J ends lost 6 bases and 7 bases, in that order; junction bases with no gene match: 9. In germline, CDR1 is SGHAT, CDR2 FQNNGV. The CDR3 sequence is 14 residues long. As DNA, the CDR3 is TGTGCCAGCAGTTTCACGGGAGGTGTAAATGAGCAGTTCTTC. Its protein product is CASSFTGGVNEQFF.

The J gene is TRBJ1-4, the V gene TRBV20-1; D is ambiguous. There are 11 residues in the CDR3. Per the germline V gene, CDR1 is DFQATT and CDR2 is SNEGSKA (reference sequence). V gave up 5 bases and J gave up 8 bases, with 9 bases separating them. CDR3 coding DNA: TGCAGTGCTGGGATGGGAGAAAAACTGTTTTTT. Its translation: CSAGMGEKLFF.

The chain has TRBV19 and TRBJ1-1, with 8 nucleotides matching TRBD1. There are 15 residues in the CDR3. The ends lost 5 bases at V and 4 bases at J; junction bases unmatched: 9. CDR1 is LNHDA, CDR2 SQIVND, per germline (reference sequence). Here the CDR3 reads CASSPQGQGFTEAFF. CDR3 nucleotides: TGTGCCAGTAGTCCACAAGGACAGGGTTTCACTGAAGCTTTCTTT.

This chain links TRBV7-9 with TRBJ2-5; 8 positions agree with TRBD2. The germline CDR1 and CDR2 sequences are SEHNR and FQNEAQ (reference sequence). This CDR3 region has 16 residues. The trim removed 5 bases at V and 1 base at J, leaving 9 bases unmatched. The CDR3 region is CASSRTSTSGQETQYF. Here the CDR3 DNA reads TGTGCCAGCAGCCGAACAAGTACTAGCGGCCAAGAGACCCAGTACTTC.

A note on this clone: Different DNA sequences within this sample yield the same CDR3. This rearrangement joins TRBV6-5 to TRBJ2-7, with D unclear. The V end was cut by 4 bases, the J end by 0 bases, with 7 bases between. Germline CDR1 MNHEY, CDR2 SVGAGI. The length of the CDR3 is 13 residues. This CDR3 is CASSSPGSYEQYF. The CDR3 DNA reads TGTGCCAGCAGTTCCCCGGGCTCCTACGAGCAGTACTTC.

Of note for this clone: Other DNA sequences from this sample encode an identical CDR3 as well. The chain is built from TRBV7-2 and TRBJ2-7, with D tentatively TRBD1 (5 bases). Germline V gene sequence: CDR1 SGHTA, CDR2 FQGNSA. The CDR3 has 12 amino acids. The ends were cut back, 2 bases at V and 3 bases at J, with 5 bases in the middle. The DNA of the CDR3 is TGTGCCAGCAGCTTACAGGGCTACGAGCAGTACTTC. Translating it yields CASSLQGYEQYF.

This chain uses TRBV7-6 with TRBJ2-7; 9 bases match TRBD1. J was trimmed by 3 bases and V by 5 bases; bases with no gene match: 8. The germline V gene has CDR1 SGHVS and CDR2 FNYEAQ. CDR3 length: 15 amino acids. This CDR3 is CASSPGQGRYYEQYF. CDR3 nucleotide sequence: TGTGCCAGCAGCCCCGGACAGGGGCGATACTACGAGCAGTACTTC.

This clone was seen a handful of times. The CDR3, as DNA: TGTGCCAGCAGCCTTGCGGGGACTGGGGCCAACGTCCTGACTTTC. It codes for CASSLAGTGANVLTF. V is TRBV5-4 and J is TRBJ2-6, with D possibly being TRBD2 (6 bases). This CDR3 region has 15 residues. Germline CDR1 SGHNT, CDR2 YYREEE (reference sequence). Trimming left V 4 bases short and J 2 bases short, with 10 bases between.

V is TRBV19 and J is TRBJ1-1; maybe TRBD1 (5 bases). Germline CDR1 reads LNHDA; CDR2 reads SQIVND (reference sequence). This CDR3 comprises 13 residues. V lost 3 bases to trimming and J lost 1 base, with 6 bases between them. The CDR3, as DNA: TGTGCCAGTAGTATCGGACAGAACACTGAAGCTTTCTTT. Translating gives CASSIGQNTEAFF.

The chain joins TRBV2 to TRBJ2-7; D possibly matches TRBD1 or TRBD2 (5 bases each). Trimming left V 2 bases short and J 4 bases short, with 33 bases between. This CDR3 region has 21 residues. CDR1 and CDR2 (germline): SNHLY, FYNNEI. In DNA, the CDR3 is TGTGCCAGCAGTGAAAAAGGCGCGTGGGGACGGACTCCACTCCCAACTTACGAGCAGTACTTC. Its protein product is CASSEKGAWGRTPLPTYEQYF.

This chain uses TRBV7-3 with TRBJ2-7, with 7 bases that match TRBD2. The V gene end was trimmed by 2 bases and the J gene end by 2 bases; junction bases not matched to a gene: 9. From germline, CDR1 is SGHTA and CDR2 FQGTGA. The CDR3 loop spans 16 amino acids. Here the CDR3 DNA reads TGTGCCAGCAGCTTAGGCCCTAGCGGAGTGACCTACGAGCAGTACTTC. This codes for CASSLGPSGVTYEQYF. Supplemented by reference TRBV7-3 and TRBJ2-7, the full variable domain reads GAGVSQTPSNKVTEKGKYVELRCDPISGHTALYWYRQSLGQGPEFLIYFQGTGAADDSGLPNDRFFAVRPEGSVSTLKIQRTERGDSAVYLCASSLGPSGVTYEQYFGPGTRLTVT.

The V gene is TRBV7-7, the J gene TRBJ1-4; D call uncertain. The germline gives CDR1 SSHAT, CDR2 FNYEAQ (reference sequence). There are 13 residues in the CDR3. V lost 1 base, J lost 7 bases, and 7 bases lay in between. The CDR3 loop reads CASSLDRREKLFF. The CDR3 DNA reads TGTGCCAGCAGCTTAGATCGGCGTGAAAAACTGTTTTTT.

This chain uses TRBV18 with TRBJ1-2; D may be TRBD1 (6 bases). Germline CDR1 is KGHSH and CDR2 is LQKENI. V lost 3 bases and J 4 bases, leaving 12 bases between the germline ends. The CDR3 is 14 amino acids. The CDR3 nucleotides are TGTGCCAGCTCACCGTCGGGGGCATCCTATGGCTACACCTTC. Protein sequence: CASSPSGASYGYTF.

This sequence joins TRBV6-1 and TRBJ2-2; TRBD1 aligns across 8 bases. V was clipped by 3 bases and J by 3 bases; unmatched bases: 3. CDR3 length: 15 residues. The germline V gene has CDR1 MNHNS and CDR2 SASEGT. The CDR3 bases are TGTGCCAGCAGTGATGGGACAGGCTACACCGGGGAGCTGTTTTTT. Translating gives CASSDGTGYTGELFF.

This chain connects TRBV2 to TRBJ2-1, with TRBD2 identical over 7 bases. The CDR3 length is 15 residues. Losses at the gene ends were 5 bases for V and 8 bases for J; bases not matched to a gene: 12. The V gene's germline CDR1 is SNHLY and CDR2 FYNNEI. CDR3 sequence: CASSTSGIRFDEQFF. The CDR3 DNA follows: TGTGCCAGCAGTACCAGCGGGATAAGGTTTGATGAGCAGTTCTTC.

This chain links TRBV5-1 with TRBJ2-5; 9 bases fit TRBD1. Germline CDR1 SGHRS, CDR2 YFSETQ. The CDR3 has 15 residues. The junction had 4 bases not matched to a gene; V was cut back by 0 bases and J by 4 bases. The CDR3 bases are TGCGCCAGCAGCTTGGCAGGGACAGGGACAGAGACCCAGTACTTC. Amino acid sequence: CASSLAGTGTETQYF.

The chain employs TRBV29-1 and TRBJ2-1, with 13 bases identical to TRBD2. Losses at the gene ends were 3 bases for V and 4 bases for J; bases not matched to a gene: 6. The CDR3 length is 16 residues. Germline CDR1 reads SQVTM; CDR2 reads ANQGSEA. The CDR3 reads CSVDRTSGSFYNEQFF. The DNA for the CDR3 is TGCAGCGTTGATAGGACTAGCGGGAGTTTTTACAATGAGCAGTTCTTC.

The chain is built from TRBV6-1 and TRBJ1-2, with 8 bases fitting TRBD1. Trimming cost V 0 bases and J 7 bases; bases outside gene matches: 13. CDR1 and CDR2 from the germline V gene are MNHNS and SASEGT. The CDR3 totals 17 residues. This CDR3 is CASSEAHAGGAVRGYTF. The CDR3 DNA reads as TGTGCCAGCAGTGAAGCCCATGCAGGGGGCGCGGTACGTGGCTACACCTTC.

The gene calls are TRBV7-3 and TRBJ2-2, with TRBD2 matching over 13 bases. Germline CDR1 SGHTA, CDR2 FQGTGA. The junction had 1 base not matched to a gene; V was cut back by 2 bases and J by 7 bases. The CDR3 spans 15 residues. The CDR3, as DNA: TGTGCCAGCAGCTTAGGACTAGCGGGAGACGGGGAGCTGTTTTTT. Amino acids: CASSLGLAGDGELFF.